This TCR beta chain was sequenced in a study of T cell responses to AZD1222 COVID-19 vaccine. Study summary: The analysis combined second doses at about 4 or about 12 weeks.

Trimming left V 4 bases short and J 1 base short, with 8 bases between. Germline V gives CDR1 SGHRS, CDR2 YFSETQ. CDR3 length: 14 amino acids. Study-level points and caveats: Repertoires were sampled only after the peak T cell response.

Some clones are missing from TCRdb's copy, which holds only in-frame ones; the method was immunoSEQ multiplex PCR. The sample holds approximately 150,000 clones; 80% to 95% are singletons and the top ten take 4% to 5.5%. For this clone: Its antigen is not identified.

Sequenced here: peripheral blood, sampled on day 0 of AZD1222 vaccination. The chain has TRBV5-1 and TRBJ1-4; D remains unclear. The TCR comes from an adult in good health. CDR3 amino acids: CASSLGITNEKLFF. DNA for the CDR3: TGCGCCAGCAGCCTGGGAATAACTAATGAAAAACTGTTTTTT.